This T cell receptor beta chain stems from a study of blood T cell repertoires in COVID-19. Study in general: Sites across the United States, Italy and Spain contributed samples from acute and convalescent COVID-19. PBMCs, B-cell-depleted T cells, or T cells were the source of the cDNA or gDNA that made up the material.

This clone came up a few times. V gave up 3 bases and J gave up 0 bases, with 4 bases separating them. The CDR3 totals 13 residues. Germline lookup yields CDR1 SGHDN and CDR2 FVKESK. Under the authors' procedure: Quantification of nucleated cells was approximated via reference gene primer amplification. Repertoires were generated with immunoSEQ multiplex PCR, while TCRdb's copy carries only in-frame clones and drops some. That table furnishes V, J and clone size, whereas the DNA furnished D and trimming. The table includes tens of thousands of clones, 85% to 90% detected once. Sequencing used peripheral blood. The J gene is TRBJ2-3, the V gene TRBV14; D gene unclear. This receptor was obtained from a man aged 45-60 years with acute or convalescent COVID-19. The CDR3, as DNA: TGTGCCAGCAGCCAGCGCAGCACAGATACGCAGTATTTT. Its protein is CASSQRSTDTQYF. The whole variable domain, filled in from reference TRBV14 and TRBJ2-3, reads EAGVTQFPSHSVIEKGQTVTLRCDPISGHDNLYWYRRVMGKEIKFLLHFVKESKQDESGMPNNRFLAERTGGTYSTLKVQPAELEDSGVYFCASSQRSTDTQYFGPGTRLTVL.